This TCR beta chain was captured by sequencing in a study of cytomegalovirus exposure and HLA in healthy donors. Findings and limits, study-wide: Later analysis identified several of the most significant clusters that appeared linked to common viral pathogens. According to an earlier analysis, most TCR beta V segments yielded productive rearrangements about 87% or about 30% of the time.

It was healthy bone marrow donors who served as donors. Amplification used 60 Vbeta primers and 13 Jbeta primers. Profiled with immunoSEQ multiplex PCR; TCRdb holds only in-frame clones, not every one. The sample lists under 200,000 clones, about 77% occurring once. In this sample, this clone turned up a few times. The antigen is unknown. The receptor's source is a male donor in good health and CMV-seropositive. The sequenced sample consisted of PBMCs.

DNA for the CDR3: TGTGCCAGCATTCTGGACATTTCCTACGAGCAGTACTTC. Amino acid sequence: CASILDISYEQYF. The chain joins TRBV2 to TRBJ2-7, with a weak D call TRBD1 (5 bases). The CDR3 contains 13 residues. The germline CDR1 and CDR2 sequences are SNHLY and FYNNEI. V shed 7 bases and J shed 1 base, with 11 bases lying between them.